The source of this T cell receptor beta chain is a study of cytomegalovirus exposure and HLA in healthy donors. Findings and caveats of the study: In a later analysis, across HLA loci, associated TCR counts were highest for DRB1, lowest for HLA-C. A previous analysis found most TCR beta V segments productive roughly 87% or roughly 30% of the time.

PCR used 60 Vbeta primers and 13 Jbeta primers. Using immunoSEQ multiplex PCR, the repertoire was profiled, and TCRdb retains in-frame clones only, with some absent. The sample has 70,000 to 100,000 clones, and its top ten clones hold 3.8%. Notes on this clone: Its specificity is not known.

Germline V lookup: CDR1 ENHRY, CDR2 SYGVKD. The CDR3 totals 14 residues. The V end was cut by 3 bases, the J end by 3 bases, with 12 bases between. The TCR originated in a man younger than 35 in good health and CMV-seropositive. The chain joins TRBV10-3 to TRBJ2-7; a possible D gene is TRBD1 (6 bases). The source material was PBMCs. CDR3 DNA sequence: TGTGCCATCAGTGAACAAGGGGGATACTACGAGCAGTACTTC. Its translation is CAISEQGGYYEQYF.